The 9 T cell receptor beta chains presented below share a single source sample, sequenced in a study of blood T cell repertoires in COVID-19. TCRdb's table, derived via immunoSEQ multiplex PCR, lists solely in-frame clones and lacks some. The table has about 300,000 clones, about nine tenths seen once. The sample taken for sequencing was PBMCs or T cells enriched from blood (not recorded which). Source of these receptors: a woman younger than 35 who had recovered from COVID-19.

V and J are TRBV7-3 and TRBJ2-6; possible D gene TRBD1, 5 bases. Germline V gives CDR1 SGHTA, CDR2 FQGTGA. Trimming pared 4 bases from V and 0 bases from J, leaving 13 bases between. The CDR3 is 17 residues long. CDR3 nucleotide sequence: TGTGCCAGCAGCTGGGGCGGTGGCCCCTCTGGGGCCAACGTCCTGACTTTC. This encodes CASSWGGGPSGANVLTF.

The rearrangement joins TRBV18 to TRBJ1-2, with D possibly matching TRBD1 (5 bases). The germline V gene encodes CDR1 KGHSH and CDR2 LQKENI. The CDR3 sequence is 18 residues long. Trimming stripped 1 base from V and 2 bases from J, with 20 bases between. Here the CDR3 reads CASSPRGGASPLNYGYTF. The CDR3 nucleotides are TGTGCCAGCTCACCACGCGGGGGAGCCTCACCCTTGAACTATGGCTACACCTTC.

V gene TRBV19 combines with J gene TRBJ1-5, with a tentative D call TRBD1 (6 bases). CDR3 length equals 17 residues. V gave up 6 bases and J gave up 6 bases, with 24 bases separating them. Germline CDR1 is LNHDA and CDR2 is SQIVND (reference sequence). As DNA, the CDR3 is TGTGCCAGTAGCGACAGGCGACGAACCTTCGCCTTTCAGCCCCAGCATTTT. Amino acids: CASSDRRRTFAFQPQHF.

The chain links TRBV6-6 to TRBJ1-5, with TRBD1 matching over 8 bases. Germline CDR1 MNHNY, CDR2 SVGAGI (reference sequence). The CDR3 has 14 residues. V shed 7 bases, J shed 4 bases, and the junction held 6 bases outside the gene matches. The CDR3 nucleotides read TGTGCCAGCACCTCAAGGACAGGGAATCAGCCCCAGCATTTT. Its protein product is CASTSRTGNQPQHF.

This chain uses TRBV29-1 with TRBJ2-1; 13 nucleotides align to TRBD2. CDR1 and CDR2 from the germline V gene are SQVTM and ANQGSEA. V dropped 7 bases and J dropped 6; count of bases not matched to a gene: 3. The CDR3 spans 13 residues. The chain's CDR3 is CSDRLAGGNEQFF. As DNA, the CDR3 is TGCAGCGATCGACTAGCGGGGGGCAATGAGCAGTTCTTC.

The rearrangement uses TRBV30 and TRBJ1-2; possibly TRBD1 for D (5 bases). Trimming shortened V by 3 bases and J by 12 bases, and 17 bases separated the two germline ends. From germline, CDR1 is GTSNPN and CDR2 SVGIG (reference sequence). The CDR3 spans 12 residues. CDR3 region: CAWRLAGASHTF. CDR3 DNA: TGTGCCTGGAGGTTAGCTGGGGCATCCCACACCTTC.

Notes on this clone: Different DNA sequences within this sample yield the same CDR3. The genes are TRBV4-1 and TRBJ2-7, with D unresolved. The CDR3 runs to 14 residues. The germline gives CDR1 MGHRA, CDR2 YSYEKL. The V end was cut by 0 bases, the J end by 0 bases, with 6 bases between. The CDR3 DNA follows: TGCGCCAGCAGCCAAGATCCCGGCTCCTACGAGCAGTACTTC. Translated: CASSQDPGSYEQYF.

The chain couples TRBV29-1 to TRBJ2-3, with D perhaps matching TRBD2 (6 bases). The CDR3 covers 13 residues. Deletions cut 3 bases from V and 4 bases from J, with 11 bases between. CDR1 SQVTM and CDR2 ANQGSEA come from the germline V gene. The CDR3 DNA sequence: TGCAGCGTTGATCTTCGGGGGTCAGATACGCAGTATTTT. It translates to CSVDLRGSDTQYF.

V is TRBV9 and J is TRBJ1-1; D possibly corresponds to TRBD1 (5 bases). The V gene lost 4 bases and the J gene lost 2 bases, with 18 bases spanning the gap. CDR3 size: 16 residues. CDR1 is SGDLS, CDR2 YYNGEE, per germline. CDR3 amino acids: CASSPDSSAYNTEAFF. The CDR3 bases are TGTGCCAGCAGCCCCGACAGTTCAGCTTATAACACTGAAGCTTTCTTT.